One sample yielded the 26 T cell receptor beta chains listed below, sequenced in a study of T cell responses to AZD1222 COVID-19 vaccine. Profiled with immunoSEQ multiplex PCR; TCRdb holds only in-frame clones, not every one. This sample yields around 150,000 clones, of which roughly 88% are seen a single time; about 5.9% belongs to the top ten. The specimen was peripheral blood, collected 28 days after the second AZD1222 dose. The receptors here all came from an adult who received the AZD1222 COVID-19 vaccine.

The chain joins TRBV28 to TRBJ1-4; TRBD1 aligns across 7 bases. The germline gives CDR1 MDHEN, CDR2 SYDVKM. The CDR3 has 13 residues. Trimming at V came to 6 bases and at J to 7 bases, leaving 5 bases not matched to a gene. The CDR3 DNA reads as TGTGCCAGCAGGTGGCAGGGGGGTGAAAAACTGTTTTTT. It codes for CASRWQGGEKLFF.

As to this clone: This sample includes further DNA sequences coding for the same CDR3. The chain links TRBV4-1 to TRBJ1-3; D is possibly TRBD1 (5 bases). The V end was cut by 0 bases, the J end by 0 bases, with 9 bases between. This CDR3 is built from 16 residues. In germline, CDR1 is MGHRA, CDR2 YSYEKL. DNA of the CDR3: TGCGCCAGCAGCCAAGATTCGGGGGGCTCTGGAAACACCATATATTTT. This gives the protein CASSQDSGGSGNTIYF.

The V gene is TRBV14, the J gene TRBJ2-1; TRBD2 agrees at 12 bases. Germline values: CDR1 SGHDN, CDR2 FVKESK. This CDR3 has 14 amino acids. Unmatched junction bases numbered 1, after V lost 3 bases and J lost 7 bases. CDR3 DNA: TGTGCCAGCAGCCAGACTAGCGGGAGTAATGAGCAGTTCTTC. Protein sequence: CASSQTSGSNEQFF.

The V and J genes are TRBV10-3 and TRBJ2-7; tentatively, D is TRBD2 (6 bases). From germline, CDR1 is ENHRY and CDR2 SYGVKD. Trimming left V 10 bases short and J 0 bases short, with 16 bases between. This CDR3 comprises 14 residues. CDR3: CASRGRNSSYEQYF. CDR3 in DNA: TGTGCCAGTCGGGGGAGGAATAGCTCCTACGAGCAGTACTTC.

CDR3 sequence: CASSLYSAGRGNSPLHF. The CDR3 DNA reads as TGTGCCAGCAGCCTATACAGTGCGGGCCGGGGAAATTCACCCCTCCACTTT. The genes are TRBV5-4 and TRBJ1-6; no definite D call. Germline CDR1 is SGHNT and CDR2 is YYREEE (reference sequence). This CDR3 comprises 17 residues. Trimming stripped 4 bases from V and 7 bases from J, with 21 bases between.

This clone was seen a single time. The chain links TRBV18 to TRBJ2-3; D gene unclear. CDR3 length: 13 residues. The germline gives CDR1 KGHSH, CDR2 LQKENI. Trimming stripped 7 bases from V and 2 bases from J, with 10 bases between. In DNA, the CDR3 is TGTGCCAGCTTGGAGCCGAACACAGATACGCAGTATTTT. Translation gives CASLEPNTDTQYF.

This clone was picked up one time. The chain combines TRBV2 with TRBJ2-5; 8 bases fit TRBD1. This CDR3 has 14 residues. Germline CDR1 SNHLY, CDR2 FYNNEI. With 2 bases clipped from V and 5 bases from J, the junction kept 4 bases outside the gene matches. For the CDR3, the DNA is TGTGCCAGCAGTGAAAGACAGGGGTGGGAGACCCAGTACTTC. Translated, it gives CASSERQGWETQYF.

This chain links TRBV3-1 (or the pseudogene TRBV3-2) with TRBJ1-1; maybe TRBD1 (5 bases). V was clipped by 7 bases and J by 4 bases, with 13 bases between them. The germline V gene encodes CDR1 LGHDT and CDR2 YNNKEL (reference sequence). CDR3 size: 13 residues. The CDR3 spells CASISAGGTEAFF. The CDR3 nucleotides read TGTGCCAGCATTTCTGCTGGGGGCACTGAAGCTTTCTTT.

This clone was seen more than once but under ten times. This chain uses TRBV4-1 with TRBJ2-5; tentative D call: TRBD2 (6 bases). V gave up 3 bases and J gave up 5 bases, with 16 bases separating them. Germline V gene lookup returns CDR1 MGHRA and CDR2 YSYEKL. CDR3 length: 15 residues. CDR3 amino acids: CASSQFGTPRETQYF. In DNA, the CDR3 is TGCGCCAGCAGCCAGTTTGGGACTCCCCGGGAGACCCAGTACTTC.

CDR3 loop: CASSLVTEAFF. CDR3 DNA sequence: TGTGCCAGCAGCTTAGTTACGGAAGCTTTCTTT. This chain uses TRBV11-2 with TRBJ1-1; D is undetermined. Germline V gene lookup returns CDR1 SGHAT and CDR2 FQNNGV. V was pared by 1 base and J by 8 bases, with 5 bases between. The CDR3 loop spans 11 amino acids. Full variable domain (rest looked up from reference TRBV11-2 and TRBJ1-1): EAGVAQSPRYKIIEKRQSVAFWCNPISGHATLYWYQQILGQGPKLLIQFQNNGVVDDSQLPKDRFSAERLKGVDSTLKIQPAKLEDSAVYLCASSLVTEAFFGQGTRLTVV.

CDR3 loop: CASSPEMGSPNEKLFF. For the CDR3, the DNA is TGCGCCAGCAGCCCGGAGATGGGCAGCCCTAATGAAAAACTGTTTTTT. The chain has TRBV5-1 and TRBJ1-4; D is uncertain. V lost 4 bases to trimming and J lost 3 bases, with 16 bases between them. Germline lookup yields CDR1 SGHRS and CDR2 YFSETQ. The CDR3 length is 16 residues. Full variable domain (remainder filled in from reference TRBV5-1 and TRBJ1-4): KAGVTQTPRYLIKTRGQQVTLSCSPISGHRSVSWYQQTPGQGLQFLFEYFSETQRNKGNFPGRFSGRQFSNSRSEMNVSTLELGDSALYLCASSPEMGSPNEKLFFGSGTQLSVL.

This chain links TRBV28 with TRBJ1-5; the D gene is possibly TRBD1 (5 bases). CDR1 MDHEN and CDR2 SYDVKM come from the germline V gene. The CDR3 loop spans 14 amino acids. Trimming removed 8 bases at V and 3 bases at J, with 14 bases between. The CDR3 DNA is TGTGCCAGCCGAGTGGGGGGGATCAATCAGCCCCAGCATTTT. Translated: CASRVGGINQPQHF.

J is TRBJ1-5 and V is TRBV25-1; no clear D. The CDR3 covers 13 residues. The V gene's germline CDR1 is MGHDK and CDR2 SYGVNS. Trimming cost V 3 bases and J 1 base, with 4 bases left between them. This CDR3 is CASSDSSNQPQHF. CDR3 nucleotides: TGTGCCAGCAGTGATTCCAGCAATCAGCCCCAGCATTTT.

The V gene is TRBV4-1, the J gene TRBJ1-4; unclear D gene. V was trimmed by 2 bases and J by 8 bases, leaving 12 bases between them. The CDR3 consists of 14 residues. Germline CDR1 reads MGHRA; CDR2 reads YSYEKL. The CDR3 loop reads CASSQTGLREKLFF. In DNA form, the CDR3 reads TGCGCCAGCAGCCAAACGGGTCTAAGGGAAAAACTGTTTTTT.

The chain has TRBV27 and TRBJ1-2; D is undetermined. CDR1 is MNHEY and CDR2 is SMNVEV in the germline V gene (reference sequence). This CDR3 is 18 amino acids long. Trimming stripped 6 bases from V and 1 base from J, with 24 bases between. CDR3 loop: CASRPYASVVGGNYGYTF. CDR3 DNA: TGTGCCAGCAGACCCTACGCTTCCGTGGTTGGAGGTAACTATGGCTACACCTTC.

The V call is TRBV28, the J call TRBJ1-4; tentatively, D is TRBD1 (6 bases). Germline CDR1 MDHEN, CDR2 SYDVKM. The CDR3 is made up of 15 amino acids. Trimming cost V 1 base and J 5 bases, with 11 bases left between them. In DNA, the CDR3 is TGTGCCAGCAGTTTATTAAACAGGGAGAATGAAAAACTGTTTTTT. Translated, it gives CASSLLNRENEKLFF.

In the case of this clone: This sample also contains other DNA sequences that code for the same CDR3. CDR3 nucleotides: TGTGCCAGCAGCAATGGGCAGGGGGACTATGGCTACACCTTC. Translated, it gives CASSNGQGDYGYTF. This chain joins TRBV28 and TRBJ1-2, with 7 bases matching TRBD1. With V trimmed by 6 bases and J by 3 bases, 7 bases remained unmatched. The length of the CDR3 is 14 residues. The germline V gene encodes CDR1 MDHEN and CDR2 SYDVKM.

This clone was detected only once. The CDR3 DNA is TGTGCCAGCAGCTCCTACCGGCAGGGGACTAACACTGAAGCTTTCTTT. Protein product: CASSSYRQGTNTEAFF. This chain joins TRBV7-2 and TRBJ1-1; D may be TRBD1 (6 bases). Trimming cost V 4 bases and J 2 bases, with 17 bases left between them. Germline lookup yields CDR1 SGHTA and CDR2 FQGNSA. CDR3 length: 16 residues.

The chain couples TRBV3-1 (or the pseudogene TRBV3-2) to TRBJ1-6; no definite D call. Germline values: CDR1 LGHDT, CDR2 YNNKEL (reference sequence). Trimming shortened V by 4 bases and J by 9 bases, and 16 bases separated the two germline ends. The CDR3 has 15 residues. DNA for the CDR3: TGTGCCAGCAGCCGAGAGTCCGGTACGGGTTCACCCCTCCACTTT. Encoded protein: CASSRESGTGSPLHF.

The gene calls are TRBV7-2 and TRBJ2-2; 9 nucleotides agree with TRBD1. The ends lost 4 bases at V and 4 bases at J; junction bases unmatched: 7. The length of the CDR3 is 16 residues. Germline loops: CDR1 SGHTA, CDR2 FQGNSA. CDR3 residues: CASSSYGQGRTGELFF. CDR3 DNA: TGTGCCAGCAGCTCATATGGACAGGGGCGCACCGGGGAGCTGTTTTTT.

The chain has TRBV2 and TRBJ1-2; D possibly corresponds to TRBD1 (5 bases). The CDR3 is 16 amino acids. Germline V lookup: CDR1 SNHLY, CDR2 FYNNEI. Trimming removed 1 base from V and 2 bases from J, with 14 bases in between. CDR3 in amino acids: CASSEGLGARNYGYTF. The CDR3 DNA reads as TGTGCCAGCAGTGAAGGGCTAGGGGCGCGCAACTATGGCTACACCTTC.

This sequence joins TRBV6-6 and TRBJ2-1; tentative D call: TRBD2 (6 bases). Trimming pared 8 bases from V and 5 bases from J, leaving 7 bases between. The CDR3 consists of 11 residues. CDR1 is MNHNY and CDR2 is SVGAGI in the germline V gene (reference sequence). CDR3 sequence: CASGLNNEQFF. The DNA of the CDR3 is TGTGCCAGCGGACTAAACAATGAGCAGTTCTTC.

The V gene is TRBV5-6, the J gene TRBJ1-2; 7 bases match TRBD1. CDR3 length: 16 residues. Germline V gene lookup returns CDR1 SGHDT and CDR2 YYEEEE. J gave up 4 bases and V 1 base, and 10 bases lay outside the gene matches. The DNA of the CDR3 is TGTGCCAGCAGCTTGCGGGGGACACAGGGGAGCTATGGCTACACCTTC. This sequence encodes CASSLRGTQGSYGYTF.

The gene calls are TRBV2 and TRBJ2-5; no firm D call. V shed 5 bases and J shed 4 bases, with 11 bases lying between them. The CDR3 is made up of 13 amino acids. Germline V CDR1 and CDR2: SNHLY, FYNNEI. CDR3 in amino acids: CASSLDNRETQYF. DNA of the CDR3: TGTGCCAGCAGTTTAGACAACCGAGAGACCCAGTACTTC.

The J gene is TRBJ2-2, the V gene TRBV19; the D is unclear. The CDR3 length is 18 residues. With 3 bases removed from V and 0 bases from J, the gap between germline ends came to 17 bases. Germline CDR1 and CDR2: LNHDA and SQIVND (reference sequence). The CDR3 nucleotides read TGTGCCAGTAGTATTCGCCCGTCCGGCACCTCGAACACCGGGGAGCTGTTTTTT. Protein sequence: CASSIRPSGTSNTGELFF.

CDR3 bases: TGTGCCAGCTCACCAAACGGGGGGGCCAGGACCGGGGAGCTGTTTTTT. Translation: CASSPNGGARTGELFF. J is TRBJ2-2 and V is TRBV18; TRBD2 aligns across 8 bases. V gave up 2 bases and J gave up 5 bases; unmatched junction bases: 7. CDR1 KGHSH and CDR2 LQKENI come from the germline V gene. This CDR3 spans 16 amino acids.